A selection of T cell receptor beta chains follows, all from one sample in a study of CXCR3-negative and CXCR3-positive naive CD8 T cells. No DNA is given; TCRdb re-called the 5' RACE reads and lists each CDR3 protein once. This sample's table has roughly 140,000 distinct CDR3 sequences. The sample was naive CXCR3+ CD8+ T cells from blood. Receptor source: a human donor in good health. Some clones in this sample may be carry-over from other donors' samples. Both conserved end residues are part of each CDR3.

v_call	j_call	cdr3_aa
TRBV4-1	TRBJ2-7	CASSQEGWISYEQYF
TRBV7-3	TRBJ2-5	CASSGDRAETQYF
TRBV12-3/TRBV12-4	TRBJ2-7	CASSSFSDREPYEQYF
TRBV6-5	TRBJ2-5	CASSFSGAGETQYF
TRBV12-3/TRBV12-4	TRBJ2-1	CACSSGTHNEQFF
TRBV7-9	TRBJ2-2	CASSFVGGLALIVGELFF
TRBV5-5	TRBJ2-7	CASSAGLADYEQYF
TRBV5-1	TRBJ2-1	CASIPGLSSSYNEQFF
TRBV29-1	TRBJ1-2	CSVPPVLGGNYGYTF
TRBV29-1	TRBJ2-2	CSVYEANTGELFF
TRBV5-1	TRBJ2-7	CASSSGVIGQGIYEQYF
TRBV4-3	TRBJ2-7	CASSQDRTTNSYEQYF
TRBV7-2	TRBJ1-5	CASSLYGLDNQPQHF
TRBV6-6	TRBJ2-5	CASSYSLQLGLAEETQYF
TRBV7-7	TRBJ1-3	CASSLDQSSGNTIYF
TRBV5-6	TRBJ1-5	CASSSTYVESNQPQHF
TRBV28	TRBJ2-7	CASSLGGLSYEQYF
TRBV7-9	TRBJ2-7	CASSSREPPREYEQYF
TRBV7-2	TRBJ2-7	CASSPPGQAPSYEQYF
TRBV19	TRBJ1-1	CASSIAPGGNTEAFF
TRBV6-5	TRBJ1-5	CASNNRGPGQPQHF
TRBV5-1	TRBJ1-1	CASSLDISTEAFF
TRBV4-1	TRBJ2-7	CASSPALSGEQYF
TRBV28	TRBJ2-5	CASRTPGGRGEETQYF
TRBV4-2	TRBJ2-7	CASSPLALAGSYEQYF
TRBV29-1	TRBJ2-7	CSVRSAGEQYF
TRBV29-1	TRBJ2-1	CSVAPLAGNEQFF
TRBV6-2/TRBV6-3	TRBJ1-1	CASNHRESLMGNTEAFF
TRBV7-2	TRBJ2-7	CASSLVSRGLSSYEQYF
TRBV7-2	TRBJ2-3	CASSWDSSPDTQYF
TRBV29-1	TRBJ2-7	CSVVEPGQGPRSSYEQYF
TRBV6-2/TRBV6-3	TRBJ2-2	CASSYPKTSGRWSPLTGELFF
TRBV6-6	TRBJ1-6	CASSKGSGNSPLHF
TRBV7-9	TRBJ2-3	CASSSTVIGGTDTQYF
TRBV11-2	TRBJ2-2	CASSLSGDRELFF
TRBV4-2	TRBJ2-7	CASSQDNPYEQYF
TRBV7-9	TRBJ1-5	CASSLHSGTGSQPQHF
TRBV7-9	TRBJ2-7	CASSLWDDPYEQYF
TRBV25-1	TRBJ2-7	CASSEESDREPISYEQYF
TRBV7-9	TRBJ1-3	CASSTGPDFSGNTIYF